Following are 4 T cell receptor beta chains from one sample sequenced in a study of blood T cell repertoires in COVID-19. Assay used: immunoSEQ multiplex PCR; TCRdb lists only in-frame clones, some missing. The sample holds some 83,000 clones, around 80% seen once. Input material: peripheral blood. Every receptor here comes from a man aged 55 to 69 with active or convalescent COVID-19.

This rearrangement joins TRBV7-9 to TRBJ2-7; 7 positions match TRBD1. Trimming cost V 1 base and J 1 base; bases outside gene matches: 10. This CDR3 is 17 amino acids long. Germline-derived CDR1 and CDR2 are SEHNR and FQNEAQ (reference sequence). The DNA for the CDR3 is TGTGCCAGCAGCTTAGACCCGGGACAGTGGGCGTCCTACGAGCAGTACTTC. The encoded protein is CASSLDPGQWASYEQYF. The variable domain in full, with the rest retrieved from reference TRBV7-9 and TRBJ2-7, is DTGVSQNPRHKITKRGQNVTFRCDPISEHNRLYWYRQTLGQGPEFLTYFQNEAQLEKSRLLSDRFSAERPKGSFSTLEIQRTEQGDSAMYLCASSLDPGQWASYEQYFGPGTRLTVT.

The chain uses TRBV14 and TRBJ1-1; maybe TRBD1 (6 bases). The CDR3 length is 12 residues. The germline V gene has CDR1 SGHDN and CDR2 FVKESK. The ends were cut back, 10 bases at V and 6 bases at J, with 15 bases in the middle. The CDR3 DNA sequence: TGTGCCAACCTAACAGGGTTTGCTGAAGCTTTCTTT. Its translation is CANLTGFAEAFF.

The sample holds a few counts of this clone. The rearrangement uses TRBV5-4 and TRBJ1-4; 7 nucleotides agree with TRBD1. The CDR3 is 12 residues long. V shed 2 bases, J shed 12 bases, and the junction held 4 bases outside the gene matches. Germline loops: CDR1 SGHNT, CDR2 YYREEE (reference sequence). The CDR3 here is CASSFGGTELFF. CDR3 sequence (DNA): TGTGCCAGCAGCTTTGGGGGGACAGAACTGTTTTTT.

J is TRBJ2-5 and V is TRBV10-3; TRBD1 matches at 12 bases. The CDR3 totals 18 residues. V shed 4 bases, J shed 1 base, and the junction held 10 bases outside the gene matches. The germline V gene has CDR1 ENHRY and CDR2 SYGVKD. The CDR3 region is CAISGGTGGSNAQETQYF. CDR3 in DNA: TGTGCCATCAGTGGTGGGACAGGGGGCTCAAATGCCCAAGAGACCCAGTACTTC.